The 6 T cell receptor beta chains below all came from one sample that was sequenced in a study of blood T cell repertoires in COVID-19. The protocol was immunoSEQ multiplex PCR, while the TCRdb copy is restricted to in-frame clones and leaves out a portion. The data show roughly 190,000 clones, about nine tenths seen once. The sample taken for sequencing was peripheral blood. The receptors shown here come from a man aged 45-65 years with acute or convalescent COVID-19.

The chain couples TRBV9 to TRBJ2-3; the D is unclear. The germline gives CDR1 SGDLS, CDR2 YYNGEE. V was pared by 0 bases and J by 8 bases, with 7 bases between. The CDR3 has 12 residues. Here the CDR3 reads CASSVVSGTQYF. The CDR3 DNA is TGTGCCAGCAGCGTAGTTTCGGGTACGCAGTATTTT.

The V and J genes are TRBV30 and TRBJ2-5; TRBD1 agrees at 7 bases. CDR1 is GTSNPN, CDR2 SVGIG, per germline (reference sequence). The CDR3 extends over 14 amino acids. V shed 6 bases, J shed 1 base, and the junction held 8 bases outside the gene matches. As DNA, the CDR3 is TGTGCCTGTACAGGGGCGAGCGGCCAAGAGACCCAGTACTTC. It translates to CACTGASGQETQYF.

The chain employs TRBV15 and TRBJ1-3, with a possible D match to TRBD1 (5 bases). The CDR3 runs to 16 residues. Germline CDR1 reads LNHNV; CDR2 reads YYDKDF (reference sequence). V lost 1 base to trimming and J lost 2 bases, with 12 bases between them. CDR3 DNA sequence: TGTGCCACCAGCAGAGTCTTGGGGGGTACTGGAAACACCATATATTTT. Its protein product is CATSRVLGGTGNTIYF.

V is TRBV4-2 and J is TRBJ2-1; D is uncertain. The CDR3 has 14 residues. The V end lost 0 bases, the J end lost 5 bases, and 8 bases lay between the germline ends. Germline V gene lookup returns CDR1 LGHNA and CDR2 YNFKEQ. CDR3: CASSQEKLNNEQFF. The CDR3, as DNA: TGTGCCAGCAGCCAAGAAAAACTGAACAATGAGCAGTTCTTC.

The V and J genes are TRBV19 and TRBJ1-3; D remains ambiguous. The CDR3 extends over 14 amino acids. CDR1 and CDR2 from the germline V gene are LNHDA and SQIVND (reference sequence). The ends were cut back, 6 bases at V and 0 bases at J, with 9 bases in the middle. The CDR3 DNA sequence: TGTGCCAGTAGGCCCTGGAGCTCTGGAAACACCATATATTTT. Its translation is CASRPWSSGNTIYF.

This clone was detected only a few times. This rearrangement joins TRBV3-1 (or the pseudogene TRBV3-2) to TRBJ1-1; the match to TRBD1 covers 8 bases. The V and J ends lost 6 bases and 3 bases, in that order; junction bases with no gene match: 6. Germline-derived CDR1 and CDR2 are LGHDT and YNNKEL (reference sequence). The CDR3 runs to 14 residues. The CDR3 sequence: CASSRSGGDTEAFF. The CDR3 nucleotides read TGTGCCAGCAGTCGTTCAGGGGGCGACACTGAAGCTTTCTTT.